The sequence of this TCR beta chain was determined in a study of cytomegalovirus exposure and HLA in healthy donors. Unmatched junction bases numbered 7, after V lost 5 bases and J lost 3 bases. Germline lookup yields CDR1 MDHEN and CDR2 SYDVKM. The CDR3 has 14 residues. Here immunoSEQ multiplex PCR was the method, and the copy in TCRdb shows in-frame clones only, minus some. The sample has approximately 90,000 clones, around 93% seen once; the top ten hold about 1.1%. Input material: PBMCs. This receptor was identified in a woman aged 25 to 45 in good health and CMV-seropositive. The chain employs TRBV28 and TRBJ2-7, with 7 bases matching TRBD2. The CDR3 DNA reads as TGTGCCAGCAGTCCGGGACTAAAGCTCTACGAGCAGTACTTC. This sequence encodes CASSPGLKLYEQYF. The variable domain in full, with the rest retrieved from reference TRBV28 and TRBJ2-7, is DVKVTQSSRYLVKRTGEKVFLECVQDMDHENMFWYRQDPGLGLRLIYFSYDVKMKEKGDIPEGYSVSREKKERFSLILESASTNQTSMYLCASSPGLKLYEQYFGPGTRLTVT.